The 21 T cell receptor beta chains given below trace back to one sample, sequenced in a study of CD8 T cells in ankylosing spondylitis (dated by TCRdb to 2015 to 2018). Libraries came from 5' RACE. Reads for this sample came from an Illumina HiSeq 2500. The raw public data were reprocessed by TCRdb itself: fastp quality trimming at Q25, MiXCR clonotype calling, in-frame beta chains only. Here each entry gathers all rows of one CDR3 protein and keeps the most common genes and DNA. This sample gives more than 250,000 distinct CDR3 sequences in total; approximately 10% of them show up just once. The ten biggest clones cover around 8.4% of the sample. Sequenced sample: blood, either unsorted or a sorted T cell fraction (not recorded which). The receptors come from a female donor with ankylosing spondylitis or in good health (not recorded which).

There are many counts of this clonotype. The CDR3 DNA is TGTGCCAGCAGCTTTGGTTTTTCCTCCTACAATGAGCAGTTCTTC. Its translation: CASSFGFSSYNEQFF. The chain links TRBV5-5 to TRBJ2-1; D not resolved. The germline V and J ends were trimmed by 2 bases and 0 bases, with 9 bases remaining between them. CDR1 is SGHKS and CDR2 is YYEKEE in the germline V gene (reference sequence). This CDR3 region has 15 residues.

This clonotype was found many times. This rearrangement joins TRBV15 to TRBJ1-6; D remains ambiguous. The CDR3 is 14 amino acids. Germline V gene data show CDR1 as LNHNV and CDR2 as YYDKDF (reference sequence). The V end was cut by 0 bases, the J end by 7 bases, with 7 bases between. CDR3 sequence (DNA): TGTGCCACCAGCAGAGAACGGATCAATTCACCCCTCCACTTT. It translates to CATSRERINSPLHF.

This clonotype was recorded a few times. The chain joins TRBV9 to TRBJ2-1; perhaps TRBD1 as D (8 bases). Germline V lookup: CDR1 SGDLS, CDR2 YYNGEE. The V end was cut by 1 base, the J end by 0 bases, with 11 bases between. The CDR3 runs 16 residues. In DNA, the CDR3 is TGTGCCAGCAGCGTAACAGGGGGGGGCTCCTACAATGAGCAGTTCTTC. It codes for CASSVTGGGSYNEQFF. Together with reference TRBV9 and TRBJ2-1, the CDR3 gives the full variable domain: DSGVTQTPKHLITATGQRVTLRCSPRSGDLSVYWYQQSLDQGLQFLIQYYNGEERAKGNILERFSAQQFPDLHSELNLSSLELGDSALYFCASSVTGGGSYNEQFFGPGTRLTVL.

This clonotype was seen a few times. This rearrangement joins TRBV3-1 to TRBJ2-1; D is unclear. V gave up 1 base and J gave up 12 bases, with 13 bases separating them. Germline loops: CDR1 LGHDT, CDR2 YNNKEL (reference sequence). The length of the CDR3 is 13 residues. In nucleotides, the CDR3 is TGTGCCAGCAGCCAAGGGTCTTCTCCCCGGCAGTTCTTC. Encoded protein: CASSQGSSPRQFF.

Many counts were recorded for this clonotype. A junction boundary mismatches the germline segment, possibly from a read error. The CDR3 reads CSARGLAGWYDQYF. The CDR3 bases are TGCAGTGCACGAGGACTAGCGGGGTGGTACGACCAGTACTTC. The chain combines TRBV20-1 with TRBJ2-7; 12 nucleotides agree with TRBD2. CDR1 DFQATT and CDR2 SNEGSKA come from the germline V gene (reference sequence). The CDR3 is 14 residues long.

This clonotype was found many times. The J gene is TRBJ1-5, the V gene TRBV19; 8 bases agree with TRBD1. V was pared by 4 bases and J by 2 bases, with 13 bases of the junction left unmatched. There are 18 residues in the CDR3. From germline, CDR1 is LNHDA and CDR2 SQIVND (reference sequence). The CDR3: CASSTTDRALYGNQPQHF. The CDR3 nucleotides are TGTGCCAGTAGTACGACGGACAGGGCGTTATACGGCAATCAGCCCCAGCATTTT.

Of note for this clonotype: A clone one base away is much larger, so this may be a read error. The CDR3 nucleotides are TGCAGCCTTGAAGGCCGATTGAACACTGAAGCTTTCTTT. This translates into CSLEGRLNTEAFF. The rearrangement joins TRBV29-1 to TRBJ1-1; D gene uncertain. This CDR3 region has 13 residues. Germline values: CDR1 SQVTM, CDR2 ANQGSEA. Full variable domain (missing parts from reference TRBV29-1 and TRBJ1-1): SAVISQKPSRDICQRGTSLTIQCQVDSQVTMMFWYRQQPGQSLTLIATANQGSEATYESGFVIDKFPISRPNLTFSTLTVSNMSPEDSSIYLCSLEGRLNTEAFFGQGTRLTVV.

The chain uses TRBV14 and TRBJ2-7; 9 bases fit TRBD2. Germline assignment: CDR1 SGHDN and CDR2 FVKESK. The CDR3 totals 14 residues. V shed 4 bases and J 3 bases; nucleotides not matched to a gene: 4. The CDR3 nucleotides read TGTGCCAGCAGCCGGGGACTAGCTTACTACGAGCAGTACTTC. It encodes CASSRGLAYYEQYF.

This clonotype was counted at least ten times. The chain recombines TRBV15 with TRBJ1-5; TRBD1 might be the D (6 bases). This CDR3 has 15 residues. Per germline, CDR1 LNHNV and CDR2 YYDKDF (reference sequence). Between the trimmed V and J ends, which lost 0 bases and 6 bases, there was a span of 12 bases. The CDR3 spells CATSRDRGAGQPQHF. In DNA form, the CDR3 reads TGTGCCACCAGCAGAGATCGGGGGGCAGGTCAGCCCCAGCATTTT.

V and J are TRBV10-3 and TRBJ1-3; no reliable D call. The CDR3 is 12 residues long. Per the germline V gene, CDR1 is ENHRY and CDR2 is SYGVKD. Trimming took 7 bases from V and 2 from J, leaving 6 bases between them. The CDR3 sequence: CAIITPGNTIYF. The CDR3 DNA follows: TGTGCCATCATTACACCTGGAAACACCATATATTTT.

A note on this clonotype: At one boundary the junction diverges from the germline segment, which might be a read error. The chain employs TRBV20-1 and TRBJ2-2; D might be TRBD1 or TRBD2, each matching 5 bases. Germline V gene sequence: CDR1 DFQATT, CDR2 SNEGSKA (reference sequence). This CDR3 is 14 amino acids long. CDR3 nucleotides: TGCAGTGCTAGTCGGCAGGGAAACACCGGGGAGCTGTCTTTT. This gives the protein CSASRQGNTGELSF.

The chain couples TRBV28 to TRBJ1-1; 8 nucleotides match TRBD1. There are 15 residues in the CDR3. Losses at the gene ends were 3 bases for V and 7 bases for J; bases not matched to a gene: 10. Germline assignment: CDR1 MDHEN and CDR2 SYDVKM. The CDR3 sequence: CASSLNQGATVEAFF. The CDR3 DNA reads TGTGCCAGCAGTTTGAACCAGGGGGCAACGGTTGAAGCTTTCTTT.

This clonotype was observed at least ten times. The chain couples TRBV4-2 to TRBJ2-2; no clear D gene. Germline V gives CDR1 LGHNA, CDR2 YNFKEQ. Trimming left V 3 bases short and J 1 base short, with 3 bases between. This CDR3 is built from 13 residues. CDR3 DNA: TGTGCCAGCAGCCAGCGGAACACCGGGGAGCTGTTTTTT. Translation: CASSQRNTGELFF.

The CDR3 is CASSFQGADTEAFF. For the CDR3, the DNA is TGCGCCAGCAGCTTCCAGGGGGCGGACACTGAAGCTTTCTTT. This chain connects TRBV5-1 to TRBJ1-1, with 8 bases lining up with TRBD1. The CDR3 contains 14 residues. J lost 3 bases, V lost 2 bases, and 3 bases had no gene match. In germline, CDR1 is SGHRS, CDR2 YFSETQ.

The chain has TRBV27 and TRBJ1-1; no reliable D call. CDR1 and CDR2 from the germline V gene are MNHEY and SMNVEV (reference sequence). There are 14 residues in the CDR3. V lost 6 bases and J lost 1, with 12 bases in between. The CDR3: CASRADLRNTEAFF. CDR3 in DNA: TGTGCCAGCAGGGCTGACCTCAGGAACACTGAAGCTTTCTTT.

This clonotype has at least ten counts. V usage is TRBV28 and J usage is TRBJ1-2, with 9 bases identical to TRBD1. This CDR3 contains 13 residues. Germline loops: CDR1 MDHEN, CDR2 SYDVKM. V shed 11 bases and J 6 bases; nucleotides not matched to a gene: 10. The CDR3, as DNA: TGTGCCGGAGGGACAGGGACCAAGGATGGCTACACCTTC. Translation gives CAGGTGTKDGYTF.

This clonotype was seen ten or more times. CDR3 protein: CASSPRLASNNEQFF. The CDR3, as DNA: TGTGCCAGCAGTCCCAGACTAGCGAGTAACAATGAGCAGTTCTTC. This chain connects TRBV12-3 or TRBV12-4 to TRBJ2-1, with TRBD2 matching over 8 bases. CDR3 size: 15 residues. V dropped 5 bases and J dropped 5; count of bases not matched to a gene: 8.

In the case of this clonotype: A much larger clone sits a single nucleotide away, making a read error possible. The genes are TRBV9 and TRBJ1-2; 11 bases are a match to TRBD1. CDR1 is SGDLS and CDR2 is YYNGEE in the germline V gene. The CDR3 is made up of 14 amino acids. The CDR3 DNA reads as TGTGCCAGCAGCACCTCCGGGACAGGGGGTGGCGACACCTTC. This translates into CASSTSGTGGGDTF.

In this sample, this clonotype turned up once. J is TRBJ2-2 and V is TRBV5-1; 7 nucleotides align to TRBD1. Germline CDR1 reads SGHRS; CDR2 reads YFSETQ. V dropped 3 bases and J dropped 4; count of bases not matched to a gene: 6. The CDR3 extends over 15 amino acids. CDR3 nucleotides: TGCGCCAGCAGCTCACAGGGGACGAGCACCGGGGAGCTGTTTTTT. It codes for CASSSQGTSTGELFF.

Many counts were recorded for this clonotype. In DNA form, the CDR3 reads TGTGCCAGCAGTGAATCTCTAGGGGCCCCGGTAGAGACCCAGTACTTC. Amino acids: CASSESLGAPVETQYF. This chain connects TRBV25-1 to TRBJ2-5; tentatively, D is TRBD1 (5 bases). This CDR3 comprises 16 residues. Germline lookup yields CDR1 MGHDK and CDR2 SYGVNS. Trimming removed 1 base at V and 4 bases at J, with 16 bases between.

The chain couples TRBV7-9 to TRBJ2-1; 10 nucleotides match TRBD1. V lost 1 base, J lost 7 bases, and 4 bases stayed unmatched. Germline lookup yields CDR1 SEHNR and CDR2 FQNEAQ (reference sequence). The CDR3 is made up of 15 amino acids. The CDR3 region is CASSLGDRGRNEQFF. The CDR3 DNA reads as TGTGCCAGCAGCTTAGGGGACAGGGGAAGAAATGAGCAGTTCTTC.